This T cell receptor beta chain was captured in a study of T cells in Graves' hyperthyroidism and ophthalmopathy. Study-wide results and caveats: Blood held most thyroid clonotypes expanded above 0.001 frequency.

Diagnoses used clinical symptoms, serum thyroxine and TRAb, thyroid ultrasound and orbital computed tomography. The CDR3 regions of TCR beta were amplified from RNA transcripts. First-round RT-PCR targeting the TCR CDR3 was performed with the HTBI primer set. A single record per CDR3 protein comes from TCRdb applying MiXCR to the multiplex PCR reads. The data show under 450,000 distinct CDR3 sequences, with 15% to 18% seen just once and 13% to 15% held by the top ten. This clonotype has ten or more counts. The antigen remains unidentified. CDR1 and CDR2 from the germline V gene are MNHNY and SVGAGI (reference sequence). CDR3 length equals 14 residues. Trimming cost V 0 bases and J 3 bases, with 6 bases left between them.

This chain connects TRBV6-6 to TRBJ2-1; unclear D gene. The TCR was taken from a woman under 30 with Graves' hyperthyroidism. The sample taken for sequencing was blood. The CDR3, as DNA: TGTGCCAGCAGTTACTCCCGCTACTACAATGAGCAGTTCTTC. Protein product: CASSYSRYYNEQFF.